A single sample is the source of the 19 T cell receptor beta chains below, sequenced in a study of cytomegalovirus exposure and HLA in healthy donors. In the PCR, 60 Vbeta and 13 Jbeta primers were used. Here immunoSEQ multiplex PCR was the method, and the copy in TCRdb shows in-frame clones only, minus some. The sample comprises about 170,000 clones, roughly 84% of which are singletons, and roughly 1.2% rests with the top ten. Source material: PBMCs. The receptors come from a boy aged 2 to 9 in good health and CMV-seronegative.

This chain joins TRBV9 and TRBJ2-2, with D perhaps matching TRBD1 (6 bases). V lost 4 bases and J 1 base, leaving 23 bases between the germline ends. Germline CDR1 is SGDLS and CDR2 is YYNGEE. The CDR3 contains 19 residues. CDR3 sequence reads: CASSSRTDSPRGNTGELFF. The CDR3 coding sequence is TGTGCCAGCAGCTCAAGAACGGACAGCCCAAGGGGGAACACCGGGGAGCTGTTTTTT.

The V and J genes are TRBV5-3 and TRBJ2-1; D is ambiguous. TRBV5-3 carries the ORF label, with uncertain function. V gave up 3 bases and J gave up 4 bases, with 14 bases separating them. The CDR3 contains 15 residues. Here the CDR3 DNA reads TGTGCCAGAAGCTACGCCAGGCCCATATACAATGAGCAGTTCTTC. It is translated as CARSYARPIYNEQFF.

V gene TRBV19 combines with J gene TRBJ1-2, with a tentative D call TRBD1 (5 bases). The CDR3 is 13 residues long. Germline CDR1 is LNHDA and CDR2 is SQIVND (reference sequence). The V end was cut by 3 bases, the J end by 4 bases, with 9 bases between. The CDR3: CASSMRQGYGYTF. The CDR3 coding sequence is TGTGCCAGTAGTATGCGCCAGGGCTATGGCTACACCTTC.

This clone was picked up one time. The V call is TRBV7-9, the J call TRBJ1-1; 8 bases align to TRBD1. The CDR3 sequence is 15 residues long. V trimming: 5 bases; J trimming: 7 bases; junction bases outside the gene matches: 12. CDR1 is SEHNR and CDR2 is FQNEAQ in the germline V gene (reference sequence). The CDR3 DNA sequence: TGTGCCAGCAGCCATCCGGACAGGGCTCAAGGTGAAGCTTTCTTT. It specifies CASSHPDRAQGEAFF. Supplemented by reference TRBV7-9 and TRBJ1-1, the full variable domain reads DTGVSQNPRHKITKRGQNVTFRCDPISEHNRLYWYRQTLGQGPEFLTYFQNEAQLEKSRLLSDRFSAERPKGSFSTLEIQRTEQGDSAMYLCASSHPDRAQGEAFFGQGTRLTVV.

As DNA, the CDR3 is TGTGCCAGCCCGGACAGCGGCACAGATACGCAGTATTTT. Protein product: CASPDSGTDTQYF. This sequence joins TRBV2 and TRBJ2-3; possibly TRBD1 for D (6 bases). Germline V gives CDR1 SNHLY, CDR2 FYNNEI. This CDR3 comprises 13 residues. With 8 bases removed from V and 1 base from J, the gap between germline ends came to 10 bases.

The rearrangement links TRBV19 to TRBJ2-1; D unresolved. V shed 2 bases and J shed 8 bases, with 10 bases lying between them. This CDR3 is built from 13 residues. Germline V gene lookup returns CDR1 LNHDA and CDR2 SQIVND (reference sequence). The chain's CDR3 is CASSITRLDEQFF. DNA for the CDR3: TGTGCCAGTAGTATAACGAGGTTGGATGAGCAGTTCTTC.

The DNA of the CDR3 is TGTGCCAGCAGTTTCGACCCGAAGCGAGGGACCCAGTACTTC. It codes for CASSFDPKRGTQYF. The chain combines TRBV28 with TRBJ2-5; D gene unclear. The CDR3 runs 14 residues. The V and J ends lost 3 bases and 7 bases respectively, with 15 bases between them. Germline-derived CDR1 and CDR2 are MDHEN and SYDVKM. Drawing the rest from reference TRBV28 and TRBJ2-5, the complete variable domain is DVKVTQSSRYLVKRTGEKVFLECVQDMDHENMFWYRQDPGLGLRLIYFSYDVKMKEKGDIPEGYSVSREKKERFSLILESASTNQTSMYLCASSFDPKRGTQYFGPGTRLLVL.

The chain is built from TRBV6-5 and TRBJ1-1, with 8 bases identical to TRBD1. V was clipped by 0 bases and J by 5 bases; unmatched bases: 5. Germline V gene lookup returns CDR1 MNHEY and CDR2 SVGAGI. The CDR3 loop spans 15 amino acids. The CDR3 sequence is CASSYSNRGRTEAFF. The CDR3, as DNA: TGTGCCAGCAGTTACTCGAACAGGGGGAGGACTGAAGCTTTCTTT.

V gene TRBV30 combines with J gene TRBJ2-4; 8 nucleotides line up with TRBD2. In germline, CDR1 is GTSNPN, CDR2 SVGIG (reference sequence). The CDR3 sequence is 15 residues long. Trimming at V came to 3 bases and at J to 0 bases, leaving 4 bases not matched to a gene. DNA of the CDR3: TGTGCCTGGAGCCGGGGGGGCCAAGCCAAAAACATTCAGTACTTC. It translates to CAWSRGGQAKNIQYF.

CDR3 DNA sequence: TGTGCCAGCAGACGTGCGGCGAACACTGAAGCTTTCTTT. Translated, it gives CASRRAANTEAFF. The rearrangement joins TRBV7-9 to TRBJ1-1; no firm D call. CDR3 length: 13 amino acids. V dropped 6 bases and J dropped 1 base, with 9 bases sitting between them. Germline V lookup: CDR1 SEHNR, CDR2 FQNEAQ (reference sequence). Full variable domain (missing parts from reference TRBV7-9 and TRBJ1-1): DTGVSQNPRHKITKRGQNVTFRCDPISEHNRLYWYRQTLGQGPEFLTYFQNEAQLEKSRLLSDRFSAERPKGSFSTLEIQRTEQGDSAMYLCASRRAANTEAFFGQGTRLTVV.

The rearrangement uses TRBV9 and TRBJ1-1; D gene uncertain. Germline V lookup: CDR1 SGDLS, CDR2 YYNGEE. Trimming removed 0 bases at V and 4 bases at J, with 10 bases between. There are 14 residues in the CDR3. CDR3 region: CASSVEAGGTEAFF. CDR3 sequence (DNA): TGTGCCAGCAGCGTAGAGGCGGGAGGCACTGAAGCTTTCTTT.

This chain links TRBV6-5 with TRBJ1-5; D not resolved. Germline CDR1 reads MNHEY; CDR2 reads SVGAGI. V was shortened by 6 bases and J by 0 bases, with 9 bases between the two germline ends. The CDR3 spans 14 residues. In DNA, the CDR3 is TGTGCCAGCAGGCCCATCTATAGCAATCAGCCCCAGCATTTT. Its protein is CASRPIYSNQPQHF.

The chain joins TRBV5-4 to TRBJ2-5; 7 bases match TRBD1. The CDR3 is 18 residues long. The J segment lost 4 bases and the V segment lost 4 bases, leaving 19 bases of the junction unmatched. Germline loops: CDR1 SGHNT, CDR2 YYREEE (reference sequence). The CDR3 sequence is CASSPDRDRSYKGETQYF. DNA of the CDR3: TGTGCCAGCAGCCCGGACCGGGACAGATCTTATAAAGGAGAGACCCAGTACTTC.

V is TRBV9 and J is TRBJ2-3, with 7 bases identical to TRBD2. V dropped 4 bases and J dropped 5; count of bases not matched to a gene: 7. The CDR3 extends over 14 amino acids. From germline, CDR1 is SGDLS and CDR2 YYNGEE. CDR3 in amino acids: CASSPQPGGDTQYF. CDR3 nucleotides: TGTGCCAGCAGCCCCCAGCCGGGAGGAGATACGCAGTATTTT.

CDR3 region: CASSRGEMANEKLFF. In DNA, the CDR3 is TGCGCCAGCAGCCGCGGGGAGATGGCTAATGAAAAACTGTTTTTT. This chain connects TRBV4-1 to TRBJ1-4; D remains ambiguous. This CDR3 is 15 amino acids long. Germline-derived CDR1 and CDR2 are MGHRA and YSYEKL. V gave up 4 bases and J gave up 3 bases, with 12 bases separating them.

This chain joins TRBV10-3 and TRBJ2-1; tentatively, D is TRBD2 (6 bases). CDR1 and CDR2 (germline): ENHRY, SYGVKD. This CDR3 region has 16 residues. The V and J ends lost 3 bases and 7 bases respectively, with 19 bases between them. The CDR3 nucleotides are TGTGCCATCAGTGAAGTGGAGGCGGGATTGGGGAATGAGCAGTTCTTC. Translation gives CAISEVEAGLGNEQFF.

This clone was found once. This chain uses TRBV30 with TRBJ1-5; 9 bases fit TRBD1. CDR1 and CDR2 from the germline V gene are GTSNPN and SVGIG (reference sequence). Trimming removed 3 bases from V and 6 bases from J; junction bases left unmatched: 9. The CDR3 length is 15 residues. The CDR3 coding sequence is TGTGCCTGGAGCACCGGGACAGGGTACGGTCAGCCCCAGCATTTT. Translating it yields CAWSTGTGYGQPQHF.

The chain is built from TRBV7-2 and TRBJ1-3, with TRBD1 identical over 7 bases. Germline trimming cut 5 bases from V and 0 bases from J; bases unmatched to any gene: 7. CDR3 size: 16 residues. The germline V gene encodes CDR1 SGHTA and CDR2 FQGNSA. The CDR3, as DNA: TGTGCCAGCAGCCCAGAGACAGGGTTCTCTGGAAACACCATATATTTT. Translating it yields CASSPETGFSGNTIYF.

This CDR3 reads CASSTGQGTISGNTIYF. Here the CDR3 DNA reads TGCGCCAGCAGCACGGGACAGGGAACCATCTCTGGAAACACCATATATTTT. The chain couples TRBV5-1 to TRBJ1-3; 9 bases match TRBD1. V shed 4 bases and J 0 bases; nucleotides not matched to a gene: 8. Germline V gives CDR1 SGHRS, CDR2 YFSETQ. The CDR3 has 17 amino acids.